Each of the 20 T cell receptor beta chains below was sequenced from the same sample in a study of radiation and T cells in renal cell carcinoma. TCRdb keeps only in-frame clones here, not all; method: immunoSEQ multiplex PCR. The sample lists more than 10,000 clones; approximately 62% were seen once. Treatment defined: treatment-naive control, cytoreductive nephrectomy. Sequenced material: tumor tissue, taken from a patient whose treatment was nephrectomy without radiotherapy. Every receptor here comes from a woman older than 75 with renal cell carcinoma.

The chain carries TRBV27 and TRBJ2-1; a possible D gene is TRBD2 (6 bases). V gave up 5 bases and J gave up 1 base, with 15 bases separating them. Germline V gene data show CDR1 as MNHEY and CDR2 as SMNVEV (reference sequence). The CDR3 extends over 16 amino acids. CDR3 in amino acids: CASSPGPAGSYNEQFF. The CDR3 DNA reads as TGTGCCAGCAGTCCAGGGCCGGCGGGGTCCTACAATGAGCAGTTCTTC.

By proportion, this clone is medium-sized. The chain links TRBV18 to TRBJ1-1, with a weak D call TRBD1 (5 bases). With 6 bases removed from V and 7 bases from J, the gap between germline ends came to 18 bases. From germline, CDR1 is KGHSH and CDR2 LQKENI. The CDR3 extends over 14 amino acids. The DNA for the CDR3 is TGTGCCAGCTCCCACTGGCGGGAGGGGAATGAAGCTTTCTTT. Encoded protein: CASSHWREGNEAFF.

The CDR3 nucleotides read TGTGCCAGCAGCTTATCTGGCGGGGTGGAGACCCAGTACTTC. Protein: CASSLSGGVETQYF. This chain connects TRBV7-9 to TRBJ2-5, with D perhaps TRBD2 (6 bases). The CDR3 length is 14 residues. Germline V gene sequence: CDR1 SEHNR, CDR2 FQNEAQ (reference sequence). Trimming left V 2 bases short and J 5 bases short, with 12 bases between.

This clone occurred a few times. This chain connects TRBV7-8 to TRBJ2-7; possible D gene TRBD2, 6 bases. CDR1 and CDR2 from the germline V gene are SGHVS and FQNEAQ. The CDR3 extends over 14 amino acids. V was shortened by 0 bases and J by 6 bases, with 12 bases between the two germline ends. CDR3 sequence reads: CASSLAQGGAEQYV. CDR3 DNA: TGTGCCAGCAGCTTAGCGCAGGGAGGTGCCGAGCAGTACGTC.

V usage is TRBV4-1 and J usage is TRBJ1-1; D gene uncertain. V shed 0 bases and J shed 3 bases, with 14 bases lying between them. Germline values: CDR1 MGHRA, CDR2 YSYEKL. CDR3 length: 16 residues. CDR3 sequence (DNA): TGCGCCAGCAGCCAAGAGGGCTCGCGGCTGGACACTGAAGCTTTCTTT. Encoded protein: CASSQEGSRLDTEAFF.

The chain couples TRBV4-1 to TRBJ1-1; D not resolved. This CDR3 is built from 15 residues. Trimming removed 1 base at V and 3 bases at J, with 12 bases between. Germline V gene lookup returns CDR1 MGHRA and CDR2 YSYEKL. The CDR3, as DNA: TGCGCCAGCAGCCAAGGCGACCCGTTCTACACTGAAGCTTTCTTT. Protein: CASSQGDPFYTEAFF.

The CDR3 bases are TGTGCCAGCAGTTACTGGGGGGGGGACCCCGGCCGGGGCTACACCTTC. This encodes CASSYWGGDPGRGYTF. This chain links TRBV6-5 with TRBJ1-2; D is perhaps TRBD1 (5 bases). The CDR3 is 16 amino acids. Germline lookup yields CDR1 MNHEY and CDR2 SVGAGI. With 1 base removed from V and 8 bases from J, the gap between germline ends came to 20 bases.

The chain couples TRBV7-9 to TRBJ1-4, with 7 bases identical to TRBD1. Trimming cost V 5 bases and J 1 base; bases outside gene matches: 7. CDR3 length equals 16 residues. Per germline, CDR1 SEHNR and CDR2 FQNEAQ (reference sequence). The DNA of the CDR3 is TGTGCCAGCAGCGAACGACAGGGCCGAACTAATGAAAAACTGTTTTTT. It translates to CASSERQGRTNEKLFF.

This clone was recorded only once. V is TRBV7-9 and J is TRBJ1-4; TRBD1 might be the D (6 bases). Trimming shortened V by 7 bases and J by 5 bases, and 20 bases separated the two germline ends. The CDR3 has 16 amino acids. Germline V gene data show CDR1 as SEHNR and CDR2 as FQNEAQ (reference sequence). The CDR3 nucleotides read TGTGCCAGCACCCTAGAGCTCGGGGGCGCCAATGAAAAACTGTTTTTT. Amino acid sequence: CASTLELGGANEKLFF.

The chain joins TRBV7-2 to TRBJ1-5; D might be TRBD1 (5 bases). Germline CDR1 SGHTA, CDR2 FQGNSA. Trimming left V 3 bases short and J 7 bases short, with 10 bases between. CDR3 length equals 13 residues. The CDR3 loop is CASSLDTRQPQHF. The CDR3 DNA follows: TGTGCCAGCAGCTTGGACACCCGGCAGCCCCAGCATTTT.

This clone occurred a few times. The gene calls are TRBV4-2 and TRBJ1-1; weak D call: TRBD1 (6 bases). Trimming stripped 0 bases from V and 6 bases from J, with 11 bases between. The CDR3 sequence is 14 residues long. Germline lookup yields CDR1 LGHNA and CDR2 YNFKEQ. The CDR3 nucleotides read TGTGCCAGCAGCCAAGACGGACAGTGGGCTGAAGCTTTCTTT. Residues: CASSQDGQWAEAFF.

CDR3 DNA sequence: TGTGCCAGTAGTATTCCGGGGTACAATCAGCCCCAGCATTTT. Its protein product is CASSIPGYNQPQHF. The chain employs TRBV19 and TRBJ1-5; no clear D gene. CDR3 length: 14 residues. Trimming cost V 3 bases and J 3 bases, with 9 bases left between them. In germline, CDR1 is LNHDA, CDR2 SQIVND (reference sequence).

The V call is TRBV28, the J call TRBJ1-2, with 7 bases identical to TRBD1. From germline, CDR1 is MDHEN and CDR2 SYDVKM. This CDR3 is built from 14 residues. Trimming at V came to 5 bases and at J to 4 bases, leaving 7 bases not matched to a gene. This CDR3 is CASSLGQEFYGYTF. The CDR3 bases are TGTGCCAGCAGTCTAGGACAGGAGTTCTATGGCTACACCTTC.

The J gene is TRBJ2-3, the V gene TRBV7-2, with D uncertain. V was shortened by 3 bases and J by 0 bases, with 13 bases between the two germline ends. The length of the CDR3 is 16 residues. The germline V gene encodes CDR1 SGHTA and CDR2 FQGNSA. The CDR3 sequence is CASSFQQDSSTDTQYF. The CDR3 nucleotides read TGTGCCAGCAGCTTTCAACAAGATTCTAGCACAGATACGCAGTATTTT.

V usage is TRBV13 and J usage is TRBJ1-1, with D possibly matching TRBD1 (6 bases). V was cut by 6 bases and J by 3 bases, with 11 bases left in between. This CDR3 comprises 13 residues. Germline V gives CDR1 PRHDT, CDR2 FYEKMQ (reference sequence). The CDR3 here is CASRNREYTEAFF. In DNA, the CDR3 is TGTGCCAGCAGAAACAGGGAATACACTGAAGCTTTCTTT. The variable domain in full, completed from reference TRBV13 and TRBJ1-1, reads AAGVIQSPRHLIKEKRETATLKCYPIPRHDTVYWYQQGPGQDPQFLISFYEKMQSDKGSIPDRFSAQQFSDYHSELNMSSLELGDSALYFCASRNREYTEAFFGQGTRLTVV.

The chain links TRBV7-2 to TRBJ2-5, with 8 bases fitting TRBD2. Germline V gives CDR1 SGHTA, CDR2 FQGNSA. The CDR3 runs to 14 residues. V gave up 4 bases and J gave up 5 bases; unmatched junction bases: 6. The CDR3 sequence is CASSYGGGVETQYF. The CDR3 DNA reads TGTGCCAGCAGCTACGGGGGGGGAGTGGAGACCCAGTACTTC.

The J gene is TRBJ2-1, the V gene TRBV6-6, with 7 nucleotides matching TRBD1. V was pared by 7 bases and J by 8 bases, with 17 bases of the junction left unmatched. Germline values: CDR1 MNHNY, CDR2 SVGAGI (reference sequence). This CDR3 contains 16 residues. CDR3: CASNPSAFRGFDEQFF. CDR3 bases: TGTGCCAGCAACCCATCGGCGTTCAGGGGGTTTGATGAGCAGTTCTTC.

The chain recombines TRBV6-6 with TRBJ2-7, with D unresolved. Trimming left V 7 bases short and J 0 bases short, with 16 bases between. The CDR3 totals 15 residues. Germline lookup yields CDR1 MNHNY and CDR2 SVGAGI (reference sequence). This CDR3 reads CASTASGRGSYEQYF. CDR3 coding DNA: TGTGCCAGCACCGCGTCGGGCAGAGGCTCCTACGAGCAGTACTTC.

This clone has a handful of counts. This sequence joins TRBV10-1 and TRBJ1-6; D unclear. From germline, CDR1 is WNHNN and CDR2 SYGVQD (reference sequence). Trimming took 3 bases from V and 10 from J, leaving 10 bases between them. CDR3 length: 13 amino acids. The CDR3 loop is CASSDRISSPLHF. CDR3 sequence (DNA): TGCGCCAGCAGTGACCGGATCTCCTCACCCCTCCACTTT.

The rearrangement links TRBV6-6 to TRBJ1-5; tentative D call: TRBD1 (5 bases). The CDR3 covers 14 residues. In germline, CDR1 is MNHNY, CDR2 SVGAGI (reference sequence). V gave up 3 bases and J gave up 2 bases, with 8 bases separating them. DNA of the CDR3: TGTGCCAGCAGTTATGGGGGGGGCAATCAGCCCCAGCATTTT. It codes for CASSYGGGNQPQHF.